This record covers a single T cell receptor (beta chain). These data are taken from a study of shared T cell receptors in the human thymus. Looked up from germline, CDR1 is MDHEN and CDR2 is SYDVKM. After removal of 6 bases from V and 2 bases from J, the junction contained 6 bases not matched to a gene. CDR3 length: 17 amino acids. The protocol was immunoSEQ multiplex PCR, while the TCRdb copy is restricted to in-frame clones and leaves out a portion. Of a few hundred thousand clones in the sample, around 95% were seen once. The rearrangement links TRBV28 to TRBJ2-4; 14 positions match TRBD2. The sequenced material came from thymocytes. The receptor was isolated from a human donor. This CDR3 reads CASSKGLAGATKNIQYF. The CDR3 DNA is TGTGCCAGCAGCAAGGGACTAGCGGGGGCGACCAAAAACATTCAGTACTTC.